The entry below describes one T cell receptor beta chain. The table came from immunoSEQ multiplex PCR; TCRdb's copy has only in-frame clones and leaves some out. The sample includes some 2.3 million clones, approximately 95% of them seen just once. This sample is drawn from a study of shared clonotypes between healthy human individuals. Turning to the study itself: Donors, aged 18 to 49, were a couple of women and a few men.

This CDR3 region has 15 residues. V was pared by 5 bases and J by 4 bases, with 5 bases of the junction left unmatched. Germline-derived CDR1 and CDR2 are MNHEY and SMNVEV (reference sequence). The chain has TRBV27 and TRBJ2-1; 10 nucleotides match TRBD2. Sequences were obtained from naive CD4+ T cells from PBMCs. The subset: CD45RA+ positively selected. The source is a man in his late teens or twenties in good health. Some clones in this sample may be carry-over from other donors' samples. The CDR3 spells CASSIGLAVYNEQFF. CDR3 nucleotide sequence: TGTGCCAGCAGTATCGGACTAGCGGTGTACAATGAGCAGTTCTTC.